The 7 T cell receptor beta chains below were found in one sample sequenced in a study of CD8+CD57+ T cells in acquired aplastic anemia. The patients chosen for sequencing had shown expansion of CD8+CD57+ cells (detected by flow cytometry). According to the study, genomic DNA was the template for TCR beta VDJ and CDR3 profiling. TCRdb itself ran the reads through MiXCR, one entry per CDR3 protein. Of roughly 180,000 distinct CDR3 sequences in the sample, almost 50% are singletons; the top ten hold 10% to 15%. Sequenced input: sorted CD4+, CD8+, or CD8+CD57+ T cells (not recorded which) from PBMCs. Receptor source: a human donor with aplastic anemia.

Regarding this clonotype: Germline is not matched at one junction end, which may reflect a read error. The rearrangement links TRBV2 to TRBJ1-1; D not certain. From germline, CDR1 is SNHLY and CDR2 FYNNEI. CDR3 length equals 13 residues. In DNA, the CDR3 is TGTGCCAGCAGTGTTCTGGGAGACACTGAAACTTTCTTT. This translates into CASSVLGDTETFF.

This chain links TRBV15 with TRBJ2-1; 10 bases are shared with TRBD2. Germline CDR1 is LNHNV and CDR2 is YYDKDF (reference sequence). V was pared by 0 bases and J by 7 bases, with 9 bases of the junction left unmatched. The CDR3 extends over 17 amino acids. The CDR3 coding sequence is TGTGCCACCAGCAGAGATCTAGCAGCGGGGGGGTGGAATGAGCAGTTCTTC. Translated: CATSRDLAAGGWNEQFF.

The CDR3 region is CAIRPTGTAAAFEQYF. CDR3 bases: TGTGCCATCCGTCCGACGGGGACGGCGGCCGCGTTCGAGCAGTACTTC. J is TRBJ2-7 and V is TRBV10-3; D might be TRBD1 or TRBD2, each matching 5 bases. Trimming took off 8 bases at V and 6 bases at J, with 26 bases between the two ends. The CDR3 runs to 16 residues. Per germline, CDR1 ENHRY and CDR2 SYGVKD.

This clonotype has only one observation. This chain uses TRBV19 with TRBJ2-5; D is perhaps TRBD2 (5 bases). Deletions cut 6 bases from V and 4 bases from J, with 15 bases between. CDR1 and CDR2 (germline): LNHDA, SQIVND (reference sequence). CDR3 length: 14 residues. The CDR3 spells CASSKRGRGETQYF. The CDR3 nucleotides read TGTGCCAGTAGCAAACGTGGACGGGGAGAGACCCAGTACTTC.

This clonotype was counted ten times or more. This chain uses TRBV7-2 with TRBJ1-4; the D gene is possibly TRBD1 (5 bases). The CDR3 consists of 15 residues. V was trimmed by 5 bases and J by 1 base, leaving 11 bases between them. Germline CDR1 SGHTA, CDR2 FQGNSA. The CDR3 DNA follows: TGTGCCAGCAGCCAAGCGGGGGGAACTAATGAAAAACTGTTTTTT. It codes for CASSQAGGTNEKLFF.

V gene TRBV24-1 combines with J gene TRBJ2-7, with 15 bases identical to TRBD2. The ends lost 3 bases at V and 0 bases at J; junction bases unmatched: 8. The germline V gene has CDR1 KGHDR and CDR2 SFDVKD. This CDR3 comprises 19 residues. Here the CDR3 reads CATSDPGLAGGPSSYEQYF. CDR3 nucleotide sequence: TGTGCCACCAGTGATCCCGGACTAGCGGGAGGGCCTAGCTCCTACGAGCAGTACTTC.

This clonotype appeared many times. The chain uses TRBV6-1 and TRBJ1-2; D perhaps matches TRBD1 (6 bases). The CDR3 sequence is 15 residues long. V was trimmed by 2 bases and J by 3 bases, leaving 13 bases between them. Germline CDR1 MNHNS, CDR2 SASEGT. The CDR3 protein is CASSETRGADYGYTF. In DNA form, the CDR3 reads TGTGCCAGCAGTGAAACGAGGGGGGCGGACTATGGCTACACCTTC.